This T cell receptor (beta chain) stems from a study of cytomegalovirus exposure and HLA in healthy donors. To note about this clone: The target antigen is unknown.

Per the germline V gene, CDR1 is GTSNPN and CDR2 is SVGIG (reference sequence). Germline trimming cut 5 bases from V and 4 bases from J; bases unmatched to any gene: 5. CDR3 length: 13 residues. Sequencing was performed with immunoSEQ multiplex PCR; in TCRdb, only in-frame clones are kept and a portion is missing. The sample has fewer than 200,000 clones; 85% to 90% are singletons. Study-level results: First-cohort TCR clusters were later found to tend to co-occur in the 120 validation repertoires. Reported performance of the classifier showed diagnosis of cytomegalovirus status with high specificity and sensitivity. Across donors, most TCRs were seen rarely, yet some public ones were widespread.

This TCR was sampled from a woman younger than 35 in good health and CMV-seropositive. This chain joins TRBV30 and TRBJ1-3; 7 positions agree with TRBD1. The material sequenced was PBMCs. In nucleotides, the CDR3 is TGTGCCTGGGGCCAGGGGGGCGGAAACACCATATATTTT. It encodes CAWGQGGGNTIYF.